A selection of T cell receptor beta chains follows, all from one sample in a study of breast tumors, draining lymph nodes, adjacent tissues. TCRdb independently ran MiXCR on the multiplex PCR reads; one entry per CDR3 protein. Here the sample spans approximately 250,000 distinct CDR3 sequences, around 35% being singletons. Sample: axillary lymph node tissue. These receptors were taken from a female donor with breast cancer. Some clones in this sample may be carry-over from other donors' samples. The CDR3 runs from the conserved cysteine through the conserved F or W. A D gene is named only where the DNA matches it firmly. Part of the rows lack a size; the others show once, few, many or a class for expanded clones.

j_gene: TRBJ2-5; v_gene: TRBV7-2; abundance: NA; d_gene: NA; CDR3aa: CASSLEGMETQYF; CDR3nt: TGTGCCAGCAGCTTAGAAGGGATGGAGACCCAGTACTTC
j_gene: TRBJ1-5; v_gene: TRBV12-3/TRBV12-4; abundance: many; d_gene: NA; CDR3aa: CASSLVGGDYSNQPQHF; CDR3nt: TGTGCCAGCAGTTTAGTGGGGGGCGATTATAGCAATCAGCCCCAGCATTTT
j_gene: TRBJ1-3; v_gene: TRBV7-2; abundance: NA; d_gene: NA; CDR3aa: CASSPPREAGRHGNTIYF; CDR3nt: TGTGCCAGCAGCCCCCCCAGGGAAGCGGGCCGCCACGGAAACACCATATATTTT
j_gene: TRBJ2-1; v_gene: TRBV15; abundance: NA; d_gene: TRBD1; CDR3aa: CATSRQTGQGNEQFF; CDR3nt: TGTGCCACCAGCAGACAGACGGGACAGGGCAATGAGCAGTTCTTC
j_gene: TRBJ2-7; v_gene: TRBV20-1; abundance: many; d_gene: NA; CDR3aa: CSAGKGLGHPLAHEQYF; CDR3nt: TGCAGTGCTGGGAAGGGGTTGGGACACCCCCTCGCCCACGAGCAGTACTTC
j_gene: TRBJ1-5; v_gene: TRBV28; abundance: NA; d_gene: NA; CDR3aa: CASSPTGIFNQPQHF; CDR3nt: TGTGCCAGCAGCCCCACAGGGATATTTAATCAGCCCCAGCATTTT
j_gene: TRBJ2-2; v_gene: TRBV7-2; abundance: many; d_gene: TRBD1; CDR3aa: CASSLTGTGIPTGELFF; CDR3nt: TGTGCCAGCAGCTTAACCGGGACAGGTATCCCGACCGGGGAGCTGTTTTTT
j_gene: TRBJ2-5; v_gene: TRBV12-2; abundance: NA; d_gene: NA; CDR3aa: CASRLSRPGQRETQYF; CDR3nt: TGTGCAAGTCGCTTGAGCCGACCGGGACAGAGAGAGACCCAGTACTTC
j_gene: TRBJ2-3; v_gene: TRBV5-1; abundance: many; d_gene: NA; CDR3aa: CASSLAGGGNLPDTQYF; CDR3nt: TGCGCCAGCAGCTTGGCCGGCGGAGGCAATCTCCCAGATACGCAGTATTTT
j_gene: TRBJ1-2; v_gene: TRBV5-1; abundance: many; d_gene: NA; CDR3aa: CASTPDLGSYGYTF; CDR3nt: TGCGCCAGCACTCCGGACTTAGGGAGCTATGGCTACACCTTC
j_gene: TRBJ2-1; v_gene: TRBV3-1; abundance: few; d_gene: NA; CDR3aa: CASSHESSTYNEQFF; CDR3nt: TGTGCCAGCAGCCACGAATCTTCTACCTACAATGAGCAGTTCTTC
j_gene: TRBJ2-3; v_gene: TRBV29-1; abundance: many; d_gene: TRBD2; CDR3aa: CSVSGTSGRGDTQYF; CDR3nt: TGCAGCGTCTCCGGGACTAGCGGGAGGGGAGATACGCAGTATTTT
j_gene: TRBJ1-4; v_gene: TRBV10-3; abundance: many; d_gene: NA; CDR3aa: CAISEFAGEKLFF; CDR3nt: TGTGCCATCAGTGAATTCGCCGGGGAAAAACTGTTTTTT
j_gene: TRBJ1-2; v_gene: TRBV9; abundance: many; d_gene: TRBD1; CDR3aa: CASSAGTGGIDGYTF; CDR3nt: TGTGCCAGCAGCGCAGGGACAGGGGGTATAGATGGCTACACCTTC
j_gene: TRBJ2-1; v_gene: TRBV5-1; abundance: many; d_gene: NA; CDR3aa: CASSLMGKGVNEQFF; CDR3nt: TGCGCCAGCAGCTTGATGGGAAAGGGAGTCAATGAGCAGTTCTTC
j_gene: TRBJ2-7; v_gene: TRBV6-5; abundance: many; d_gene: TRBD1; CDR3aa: CASSHRGNYEQYF; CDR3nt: TGTGCCAGCAGTCACAGGGGGAACTACGAGCAGTACTTC
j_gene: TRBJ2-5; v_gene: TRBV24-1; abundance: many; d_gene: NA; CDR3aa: CATSDGAQETQYF; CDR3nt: TGTGCCACCAGTGATGGGGCGCAAGAGACCCAGTACTTC
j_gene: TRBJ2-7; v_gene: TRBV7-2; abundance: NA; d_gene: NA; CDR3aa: CASSLAMGAGNEQHF; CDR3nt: TGTGCCAGCAGCTTGGCCATGGGGGCAGGGAACGAGCAGCACTTC
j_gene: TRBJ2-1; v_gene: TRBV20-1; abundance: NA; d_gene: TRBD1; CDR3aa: CSARVGTGGANEQFF; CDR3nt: TGCAGTGCTAGAGTCGGGACAGGGGGTGCCAATGAGCAGTTCTTC
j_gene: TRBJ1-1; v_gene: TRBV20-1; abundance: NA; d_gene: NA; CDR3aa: CSARNTENTEAFF; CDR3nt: TGCAGTGCTAGAAATACAGAGAACACTGAAGCTTTCTTT
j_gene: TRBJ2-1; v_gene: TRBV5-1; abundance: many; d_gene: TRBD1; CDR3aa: CASSLGDREYNEQFF; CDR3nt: TGCGCCAGCAGCTTGGGGGACAGGGAGTACAATGAGCAGTTCTTC
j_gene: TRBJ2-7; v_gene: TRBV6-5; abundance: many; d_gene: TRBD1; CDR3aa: CASSYGTGAYEQYF; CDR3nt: TGTGCCAGCAGTTATGGGACAGGGGCCTACGAGCAGTACTTC
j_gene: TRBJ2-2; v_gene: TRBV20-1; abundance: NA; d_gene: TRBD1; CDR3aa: CSASFGTGEPGELFF; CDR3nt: TGCAGTGCTAGTTTCGGGACAGGGGAACCCGGGGAGCTGTTTTTT
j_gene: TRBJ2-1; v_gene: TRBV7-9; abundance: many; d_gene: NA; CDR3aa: CASSLARALSYNEQFF; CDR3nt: TGTGCCAGCAGCTTAGCGCGGGCCCTCTCCTACAATGAGCAGTTCTTC
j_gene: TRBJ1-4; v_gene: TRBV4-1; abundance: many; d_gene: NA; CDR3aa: CASSQAGMATTNEKLFF; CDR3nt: TGCGCCAGCAGCCAAGCGGGGATGGCTACAACTAATGAAAAACTGTTTTTT
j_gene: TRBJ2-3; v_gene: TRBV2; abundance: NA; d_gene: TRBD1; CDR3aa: CASSAIGQGLGYDTQYF; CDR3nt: TGTGCCAGCAGTGCAATAGGACAGGGGTTAGGTTACGATACGCAGTATTTT
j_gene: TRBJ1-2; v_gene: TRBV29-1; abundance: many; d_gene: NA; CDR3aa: CSVESGWDGYTF; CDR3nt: TGCAGCGTTGAATCAGGGTGGGATGGCTACACCTTC
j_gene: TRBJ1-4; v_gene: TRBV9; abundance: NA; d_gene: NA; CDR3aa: CASSVGPAATNETLFF; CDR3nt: TGTGCCAGCAGCGTAGGACCCGCTGCAACTAATGAAACACTGTTTTTT
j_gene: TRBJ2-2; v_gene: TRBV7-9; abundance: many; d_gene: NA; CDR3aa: CASSSLSRELFF; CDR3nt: TGTGCCAGCAGCTCTCTCTCCCGGGAGCTGTTTTTT
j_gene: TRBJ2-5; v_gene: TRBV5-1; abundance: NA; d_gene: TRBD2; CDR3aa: CASSLGSSGGQETQYF; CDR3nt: TGCGCCAGCAGCTTGGGGAGTAGCGGGGGGCAGGAGACCCAGTACTTC
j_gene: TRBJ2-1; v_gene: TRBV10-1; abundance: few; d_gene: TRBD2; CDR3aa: CASSESGSGRNNEQFF; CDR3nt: TGCGCCAGCAGTGAGTCTGGGAGCGGGAGAAACAATGAGCAGTTCTTC
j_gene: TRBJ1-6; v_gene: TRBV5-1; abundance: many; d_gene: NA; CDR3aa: CASSLLPGRENSPLHF; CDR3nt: TGCGCCAGCAGCTTACTACCGGGACGGGAAAATTCACCCCTCCACTTT
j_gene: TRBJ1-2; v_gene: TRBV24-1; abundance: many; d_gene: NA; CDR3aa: CATSYTAEPNYGYTF; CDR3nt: TGTGCCACCAGTTATACGGCGGAACCCAACTATGGCTACACCTTC
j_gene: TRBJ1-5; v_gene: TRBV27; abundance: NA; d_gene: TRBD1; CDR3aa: CASSPGQAQPQHF; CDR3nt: TGTGCCAGCAGTCCGGGACAGGCCCAGCCCCAGCATTTT
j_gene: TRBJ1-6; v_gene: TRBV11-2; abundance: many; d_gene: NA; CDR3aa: CASSQRRNNSPLHF; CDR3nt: TGTGCCAGCAGCCAGAGACGGAATAATTCACCCCTCCACTTT
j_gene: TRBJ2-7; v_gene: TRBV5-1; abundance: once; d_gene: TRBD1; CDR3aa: CASSLAGTGNSYEQYF; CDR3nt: TGTGCCAGCAGCTTGGCGGGGACAGGAAACTCGTACGAGCAGTACTTC
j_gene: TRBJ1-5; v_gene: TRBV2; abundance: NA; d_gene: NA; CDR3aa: CASSASPAHQPQHF; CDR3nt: TGTGCCAGCAGTGCTAGCCCGGCCCATCAGCCCCAGCATTTT
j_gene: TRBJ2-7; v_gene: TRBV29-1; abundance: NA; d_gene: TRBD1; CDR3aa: CSPPGTAYEQYF; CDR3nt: TGCAGCCCTCCCGGGACAGCCTACGAGCAGTACTTC
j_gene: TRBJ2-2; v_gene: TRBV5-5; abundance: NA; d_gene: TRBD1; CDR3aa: CASSLWTGLNTGELFF; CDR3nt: TGTGCCAGCAGCCTCTGGACAGGATTAAACACCGGGGAGCTGTTTTTT
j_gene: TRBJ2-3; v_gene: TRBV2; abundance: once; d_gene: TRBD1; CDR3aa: CASSEYWGQLVDTQYF; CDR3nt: TGTGCCAGCAGTGAATACTGGGGACAGCTTGTAGATACGCAGTATTTT
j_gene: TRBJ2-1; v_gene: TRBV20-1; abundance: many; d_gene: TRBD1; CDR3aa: CSARRTGTVYNEQFF; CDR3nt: TGCAGTGCTAGACGTACCGGGACAGTCTACAATGAGCAGTTCTTC
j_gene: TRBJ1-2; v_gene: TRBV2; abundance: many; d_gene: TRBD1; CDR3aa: CASTVGQGRNGYTF; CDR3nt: TGTGCCAGCACAGTAGGACAGGGAAGAAATGGCTACACCTTC
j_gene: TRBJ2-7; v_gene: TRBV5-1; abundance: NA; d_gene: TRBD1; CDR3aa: CASSFRDRSYGQYF; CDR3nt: TGCGCCAGCAGCTTCCGGGACAGGTCCTACGGGCAGTACTTC
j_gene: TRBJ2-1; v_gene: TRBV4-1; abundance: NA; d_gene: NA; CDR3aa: CASSHRQTAYNEQFF; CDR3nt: TGCGCCAGCAGCCATCGACAGACTGCCTACAATGAGCAGTTCTTC
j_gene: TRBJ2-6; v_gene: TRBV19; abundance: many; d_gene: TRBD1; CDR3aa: CASTPEGARGANVLTF; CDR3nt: TGTGCCAGTACTCCAGAGGGGGCGAGGGGGGCCAACGTCCTGACTTTC
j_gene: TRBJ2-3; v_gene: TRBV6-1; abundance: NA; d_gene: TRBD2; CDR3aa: CASTLSSGARASTDTQYF; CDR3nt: TGTGCCAGCACCTTGAGTAGCGGGGCCCGCGCTAGCACAGATACGCAGTATTTT
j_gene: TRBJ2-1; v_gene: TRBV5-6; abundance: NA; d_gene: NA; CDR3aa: CASSGGKQGWNEQFF; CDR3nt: TGTGCCAGCAGCGGGGGGAAACAGGGGTGGAATGAGCAGTTCTTC
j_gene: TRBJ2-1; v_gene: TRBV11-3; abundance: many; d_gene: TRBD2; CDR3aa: CASSLARGTSRNEQFF; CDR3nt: TGTGCCAGCAGCTTAGCACGTGGGACTAGCAGGAATGAGCAGTTCTTC
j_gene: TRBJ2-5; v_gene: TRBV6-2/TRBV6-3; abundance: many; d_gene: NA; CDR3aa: CASSLPGATQYF; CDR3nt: TGTGCCAGCAGCTTGCCGGGAGCGACCCAGTACTTC
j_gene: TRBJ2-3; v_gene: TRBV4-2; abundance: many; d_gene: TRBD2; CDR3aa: CASSQDRASGRATDTQYF; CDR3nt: TGTGCCAGCAGCCAAGATAGGGCCAGCGGGAGGGCGACAGATACGCAGTATTTT
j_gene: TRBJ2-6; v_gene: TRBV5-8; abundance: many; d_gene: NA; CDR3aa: CASSTRALTGANVLTF; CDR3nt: TGTGCCAGCAGCACTCGGGCCCTTACCGGGGCCAACGTCCTGACTTTC
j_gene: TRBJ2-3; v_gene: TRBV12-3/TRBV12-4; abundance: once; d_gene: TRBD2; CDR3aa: CASSPTLAGADTQYF; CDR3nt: TGTGCCAGCAGTCCGACCCTAGCGGGAGCAGATACGCAGTATTTT
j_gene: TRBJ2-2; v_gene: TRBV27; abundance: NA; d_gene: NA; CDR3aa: CASSLSKRPGELFF; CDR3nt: TGTGCCAGCAGTTTATCCAAGCGGCCCGGGGAGCTGTTTTTT
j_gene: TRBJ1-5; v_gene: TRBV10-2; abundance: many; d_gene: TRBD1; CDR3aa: CASSDGQGRNQPQHF; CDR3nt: TGCGCCAGCAGTGACGGACAGGGCCGAAATCAGCCCCAGCATTTT
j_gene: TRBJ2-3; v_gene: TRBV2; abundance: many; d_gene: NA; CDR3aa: CASLKTAGLTDTQYF; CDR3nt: TGTGCCAGCCTAAAGACGGCCGGTCTCACAGATACGCAGTATTTT
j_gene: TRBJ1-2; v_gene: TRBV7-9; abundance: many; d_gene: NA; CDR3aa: CASSLAGHRIHGYPF; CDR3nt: TGTGCCAGCAGCTTAGCGGGGCATAGAATCCATGGCTACCCCTTC
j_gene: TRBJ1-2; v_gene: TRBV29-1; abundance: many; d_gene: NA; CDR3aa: CSVEDPGRYGYTF; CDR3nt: TGCAGCGTTGAAGACCCCGGCAGATATGGCTACACCTTC